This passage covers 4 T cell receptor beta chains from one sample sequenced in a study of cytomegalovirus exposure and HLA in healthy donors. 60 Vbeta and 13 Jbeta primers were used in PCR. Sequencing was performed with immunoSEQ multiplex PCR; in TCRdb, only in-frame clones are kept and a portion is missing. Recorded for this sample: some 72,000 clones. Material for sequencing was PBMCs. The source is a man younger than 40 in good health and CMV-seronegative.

The CDR3 DNA reads as TGTGCCAGCAGCGTAGAGGTAATGGGACAGGAAGCTTTCTTT. This translates into CASSVEVMGQEAFF. The chain combines TRBV9 with TRBJ1-1; the match to TRBD1 covers 7 bases. CDR3 length: 14 amino acids. Germline-derived CDR1 and CDR2 are SGDLS and YYNGEE. V lost 0 bases and J lost 8; bases outside the gene matches: 7.

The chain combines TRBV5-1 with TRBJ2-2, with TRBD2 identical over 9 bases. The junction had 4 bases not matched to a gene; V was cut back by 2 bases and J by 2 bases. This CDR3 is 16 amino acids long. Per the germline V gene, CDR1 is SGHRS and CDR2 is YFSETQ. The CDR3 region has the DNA TGCGCCAGCAGCTTTGGCGGGGGGGCTAACACCGGGGAGCTGTTTTTT. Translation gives CASSFGGGANTGELFF. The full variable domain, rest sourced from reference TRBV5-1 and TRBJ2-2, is KAGVTQTPRYLIKTRGQQVTLSCSPISGHRSVSWYQQTPGQGLQFLFEYFSETQRNKGNFPGRFSGRQFSNSRSEMNVSTLELGDSALYLCASSFGGGANTGELFFGEGSRLTVL.

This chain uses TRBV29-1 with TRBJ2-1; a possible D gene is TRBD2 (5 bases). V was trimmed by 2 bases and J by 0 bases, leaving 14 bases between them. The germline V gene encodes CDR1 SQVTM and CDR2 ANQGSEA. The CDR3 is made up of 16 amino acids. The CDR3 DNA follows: TGCAGCGTTGAATGGCTAGCTGCTTACTCCTACAATGAGCAGTTCTTC. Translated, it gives CSVEWLAAYSYNEQFF.

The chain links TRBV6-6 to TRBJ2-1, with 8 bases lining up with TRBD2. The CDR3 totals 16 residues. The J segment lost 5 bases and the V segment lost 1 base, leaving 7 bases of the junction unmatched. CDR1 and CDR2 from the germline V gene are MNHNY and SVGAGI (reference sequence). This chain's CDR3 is CASSYFVSGEDNEQFF. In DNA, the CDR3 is TGTGCCAGCAGTTACTTCGTTAGCGGGGAAGACAATGAGCAGTTCTTC.